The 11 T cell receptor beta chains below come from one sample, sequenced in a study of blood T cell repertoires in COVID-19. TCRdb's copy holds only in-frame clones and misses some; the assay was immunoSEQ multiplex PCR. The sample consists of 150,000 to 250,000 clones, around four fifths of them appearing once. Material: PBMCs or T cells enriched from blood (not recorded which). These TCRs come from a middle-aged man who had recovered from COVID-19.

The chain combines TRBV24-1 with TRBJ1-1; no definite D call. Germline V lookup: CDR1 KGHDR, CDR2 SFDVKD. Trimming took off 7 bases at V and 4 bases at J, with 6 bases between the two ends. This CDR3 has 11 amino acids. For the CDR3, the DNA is TGTGCCACCAGGGAGAGCACTGAAGCTTTCTTT. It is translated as CATRESTEAFF.

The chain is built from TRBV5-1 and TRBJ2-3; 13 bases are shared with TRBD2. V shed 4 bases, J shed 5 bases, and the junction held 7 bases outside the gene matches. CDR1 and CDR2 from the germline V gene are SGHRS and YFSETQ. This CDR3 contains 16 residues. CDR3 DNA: TGCGCCAGCAGCCCGTGGACTAGCGGGAGAGGAGATACGCAGTATTTT. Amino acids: CASSPWTSGRGDTQYF.

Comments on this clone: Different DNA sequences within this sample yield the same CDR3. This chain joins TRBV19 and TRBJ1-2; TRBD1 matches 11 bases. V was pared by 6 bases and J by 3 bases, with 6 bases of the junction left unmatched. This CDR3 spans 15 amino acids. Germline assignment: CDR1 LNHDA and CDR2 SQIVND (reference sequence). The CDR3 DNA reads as TGTGCCAGTAGGCTCGGACAGGGGGCGTACTATGGCTACACCTTC. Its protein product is CASRLGQGAYYGYTF.

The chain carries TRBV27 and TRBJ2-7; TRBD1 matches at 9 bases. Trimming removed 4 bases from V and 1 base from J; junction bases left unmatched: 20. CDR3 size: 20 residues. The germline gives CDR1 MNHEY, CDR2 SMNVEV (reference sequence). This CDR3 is CASSSPPPRLQGAWSYEQYV. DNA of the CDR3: TGTGCCAGCAGTTCCCCGCCCCCCCGTCTACAGGGGGCATGGTCCTACGAGCAGTACGTC.

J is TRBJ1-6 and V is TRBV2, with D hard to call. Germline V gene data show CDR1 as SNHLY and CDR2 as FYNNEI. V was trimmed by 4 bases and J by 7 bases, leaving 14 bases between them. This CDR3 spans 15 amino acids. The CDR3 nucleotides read TGTGCCAGCAGTGTATCCGGCAGCAGGAATTCACCCCTCCACTTT. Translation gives CASSVSGSRNSPLHF.

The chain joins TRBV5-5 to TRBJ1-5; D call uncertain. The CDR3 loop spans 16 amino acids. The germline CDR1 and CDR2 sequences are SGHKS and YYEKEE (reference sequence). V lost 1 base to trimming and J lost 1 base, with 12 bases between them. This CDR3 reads CASSLRPTGSNQPQHF. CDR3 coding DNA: TGTGCCAGCAGCTTGCGCCCGACGGGGAGCAATCAGCCCCAGCATTTT. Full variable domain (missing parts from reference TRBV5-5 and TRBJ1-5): DAGVTQSPTHLIKTRGQQVTLRCSPISGHKSVSWYQQVLGQGPQFIFQYYEKEERGRGNFPDRFSARQFPNYSSELNVNALLLGDSALYLCASSLRPTGSNQPQHFGDGTRLSIL.

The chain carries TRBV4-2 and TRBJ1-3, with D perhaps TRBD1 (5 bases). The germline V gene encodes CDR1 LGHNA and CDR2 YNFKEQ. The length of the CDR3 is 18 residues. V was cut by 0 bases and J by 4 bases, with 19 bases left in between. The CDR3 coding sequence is TGTGCCAGCAGCCAAGATGGGTCGGACACCTCTTCGGGAAACACCATATATTTT. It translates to CASSQDGSDTSSGNTIYF.

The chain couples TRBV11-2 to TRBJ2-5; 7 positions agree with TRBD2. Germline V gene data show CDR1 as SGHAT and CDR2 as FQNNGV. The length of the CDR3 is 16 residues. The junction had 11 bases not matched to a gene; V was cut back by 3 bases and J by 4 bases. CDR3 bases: TGTGCCAGCAGCTTGAATAGCGGGCAGGCGGGAGAGACCCAGTACTTC. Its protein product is CASSLNSGQAGETQYF.

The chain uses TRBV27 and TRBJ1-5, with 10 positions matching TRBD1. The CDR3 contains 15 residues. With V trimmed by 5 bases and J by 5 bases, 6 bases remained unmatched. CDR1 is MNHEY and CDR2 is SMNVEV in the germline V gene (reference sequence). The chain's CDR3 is CASSRRQGADQPQHF. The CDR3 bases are TGTGCCAGCAGTCGACGACAGGGGGCAGATCAGCCCCAGCATTTT.

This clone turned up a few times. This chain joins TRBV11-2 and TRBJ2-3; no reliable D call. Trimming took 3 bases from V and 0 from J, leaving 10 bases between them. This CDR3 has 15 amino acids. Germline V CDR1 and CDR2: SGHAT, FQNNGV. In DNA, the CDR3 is TGTGCCAGCAGCTTTGTCCGGGTTAGCACAGATACGCAGTATTTT. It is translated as CASSFVRVSTDTQYF.

This CDR3 is CASDGQGATTPEAFF. The CDR3 DNA sequence: TGTGCCAGCGATGGACAGGGGGCTACAACCCCTGAAGCTTTCTTT. This rearrangement joins TRBV19 to TRBJ1-1, with TRBD1 matching over 11 bases. Per the germline V gene, CDR1 is LNHDA and CDR2 is SQIVND (reference sequence). V trimming: 9 bases; J trimming: 6 bases; junction bases outside the gene matches: 12. The CDR3 covers 15 residues.